The clone carrying this T cell receptor (beta chain) appeared a few times. Its antigen is not known. These data are taken from a study of Ad26.COV2.S vaccination and SARS-CoV-2 variants. Background on the study: Administration of Ad26.COV2.S was intramuscular, either once or twice 56 days apart.

Study-wide results and limits: Post-vaccination spike-specific CD8+ and CD4+ T cell responses reportedly had substantial breadth.

V lost 4 bases to trimming and J lost 3 bases, with 20 bases between them. CDR1 SGHTS and CDR2 YDEGEE come from the germline V gene. The CDR3 spans 17 residues. Noted treatment: around 19 received Ad26.COV2.S at low or high dose, single or two shots; about 5 received placebo; per-sample allocation not given. Specimen acquisition occurred on day 63 following the initial vaccine or placebo injection. Assay used: immunoSEQ multiplex PCR; TCRdb lists only in-frame clones, some missing. The profile covers hundreds of thousands of clones, with roughly nine tenths appearing a single time and about 2.5% taken by the ten largest.

The chain employs TRBV5-8 and TRBJ1-3; TRBD1 is a possible D gene (5 bases). The TCR comes from a person between 18 and 65 years old who received the Ad26.COV2.S COVID-19 vaccine or a placebo. The sequences come from peripheral blood, collected in a trial of Ad26.COV2.S vaccine versus placebo. Here the CDR3 reads CASSPPTAMGLGNTIYF. In DNA, the CDR3 is TGTGCCAGCAGCCCACCGACGGCCATGGGGCTTGGAAACACCATATATTTT.